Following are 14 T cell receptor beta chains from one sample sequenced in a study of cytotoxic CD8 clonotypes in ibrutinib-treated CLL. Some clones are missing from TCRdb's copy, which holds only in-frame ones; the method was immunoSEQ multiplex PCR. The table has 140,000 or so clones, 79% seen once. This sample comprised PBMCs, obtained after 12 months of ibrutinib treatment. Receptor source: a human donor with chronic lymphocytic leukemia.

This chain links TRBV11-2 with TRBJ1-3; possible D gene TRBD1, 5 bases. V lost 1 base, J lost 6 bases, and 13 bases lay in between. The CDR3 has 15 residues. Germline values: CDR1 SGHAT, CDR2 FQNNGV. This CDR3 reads CASSLAGQGPNTIYF. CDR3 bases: TGTGCCAGCAGCTTAGCGGGCCAGGGTCCAAACACCATATATTTT. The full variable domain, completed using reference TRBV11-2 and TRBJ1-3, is EAGVAQSPRYKIIEKRQSVAFWCNPISGHATLYWYQQILGQGPKLLIQFQNNGVVDDSQLPKDRFSAERLKGVDSTLKIQPAKLEDSAVYLCASSLAGQGPNTIYFGEGSWLTVV.

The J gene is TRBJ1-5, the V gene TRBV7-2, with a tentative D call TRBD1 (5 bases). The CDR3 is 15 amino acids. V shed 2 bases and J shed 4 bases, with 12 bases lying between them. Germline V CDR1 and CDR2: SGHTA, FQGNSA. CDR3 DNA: TGTGCCAGCAGCTTAATGACAGAGCCTAATCAGCCCCAGCATTTT. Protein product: CASSLMTEPNQPQHF. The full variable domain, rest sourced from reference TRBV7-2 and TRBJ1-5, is GAGVSQSPSNKVTEKGKDVELRCDPISGHTALYWYRQSLGQGLEFLIYFQGNSAPDKSGLPSDRFSAERTGGSVSTLTIQRTQQEDSAVYLCASSLMTEPNQPQHFGDGTRLSIL.

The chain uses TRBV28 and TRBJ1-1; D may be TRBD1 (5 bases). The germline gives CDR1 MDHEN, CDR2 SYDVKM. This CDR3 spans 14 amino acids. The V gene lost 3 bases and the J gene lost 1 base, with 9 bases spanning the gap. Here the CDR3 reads CASSFIRGNTEAFF. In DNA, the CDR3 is TGTGCCAGCAGTTTTATTAGGGGGAACACTGAAGCTTTCTTT.

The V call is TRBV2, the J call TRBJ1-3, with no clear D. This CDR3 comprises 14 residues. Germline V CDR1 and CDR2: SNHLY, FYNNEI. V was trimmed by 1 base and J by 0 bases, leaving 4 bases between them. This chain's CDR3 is CASSEGISGNTIYF. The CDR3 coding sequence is TGTGCCAGCAGTGAAGGGATCTCTGGAAACACCATATATTTT. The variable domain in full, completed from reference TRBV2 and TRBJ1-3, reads EPEVTQTPSHQVTQMGQEVILRCVPISNHLYFYWYRQILGQKVEFLVSFYNNEISEKSEIFDDQFSVERPDGSNFTLKIRSTKLEDSAMYFCASSEGISGNTIYFGEGSWLTVV.

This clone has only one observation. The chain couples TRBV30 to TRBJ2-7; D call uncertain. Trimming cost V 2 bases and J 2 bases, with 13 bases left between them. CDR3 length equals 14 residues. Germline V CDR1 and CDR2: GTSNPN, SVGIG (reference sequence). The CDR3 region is CAWSWETPPYEQYF. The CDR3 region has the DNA TGTGCCTGGAGTTGGGAAACCCCTCCCTACGAGCAGTACTTC.

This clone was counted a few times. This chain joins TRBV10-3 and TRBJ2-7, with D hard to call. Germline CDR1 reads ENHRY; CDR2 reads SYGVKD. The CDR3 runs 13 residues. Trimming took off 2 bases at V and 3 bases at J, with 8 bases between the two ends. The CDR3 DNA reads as TGTGCCATCAGTGAGGGAGAACACTACGAGCAGTACTTC. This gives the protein CAISEGEHYEQYF.

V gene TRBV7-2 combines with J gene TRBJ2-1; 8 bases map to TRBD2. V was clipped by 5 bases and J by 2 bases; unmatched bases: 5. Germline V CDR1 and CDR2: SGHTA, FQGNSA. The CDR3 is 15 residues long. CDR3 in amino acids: CASSHTSGAYNEQFF. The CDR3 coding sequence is TGTGCCAGCAGCCACACTAGCGGCGCCTACAATGAGCAGTTCTTC.

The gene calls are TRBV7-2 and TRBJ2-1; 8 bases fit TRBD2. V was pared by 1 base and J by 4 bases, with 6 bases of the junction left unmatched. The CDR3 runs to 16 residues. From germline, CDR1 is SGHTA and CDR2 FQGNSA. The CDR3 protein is CASSLVPGGPYNEQFF. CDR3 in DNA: TGTGCCAGCAGCTTAGTCCCGGGAGGGCCGTACAATGAGCAGTTCTTC. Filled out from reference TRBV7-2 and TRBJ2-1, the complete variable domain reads GAGVSQSPSNKVTEKGKDVELRCDPISGHTALYWYRQSLGQGLEFLIYFQGNSAPDKSGLPSDRFSAERTGGSVSTLTIQRTQQEDSAVYLCASSLVPGGPYNEQFFGPGTRLTVL.

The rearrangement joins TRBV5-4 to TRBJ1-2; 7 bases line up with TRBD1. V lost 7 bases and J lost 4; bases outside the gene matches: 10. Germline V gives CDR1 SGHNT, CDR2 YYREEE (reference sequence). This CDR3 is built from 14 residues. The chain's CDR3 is CASRVTGAVYGYTF. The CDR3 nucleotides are TGTGCCAGCCGCGTTACAGGGGCCGTCTATGGCTACACCTTC.

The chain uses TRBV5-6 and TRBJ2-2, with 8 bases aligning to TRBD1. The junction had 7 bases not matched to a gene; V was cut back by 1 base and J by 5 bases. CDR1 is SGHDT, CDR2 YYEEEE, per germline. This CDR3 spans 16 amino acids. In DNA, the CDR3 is TGTGCCAGCAGCTTGCAACAGGGGGTTTTAACCGGGGAGCTGTTTTTT. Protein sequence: CASSLQQGVLTGELFF.

The CDR3 protein is CASSLLSRADGYTF. The CDR3 DNA sequence: TGTGCCAGCAGTTTACTGTCCAGGGCGGATGGCTACACCTTC. V and J are TRBV27 and TRBJ1-2; a possible D gene is TRBD1 (5 bases). V was cut by 2 bases and J by 6 bases, with 13 bases left in between. CDR1 and CDR2 (germline): MNHEY, SMNVEV (reference sequence). This CDR3 region has 14 residues.

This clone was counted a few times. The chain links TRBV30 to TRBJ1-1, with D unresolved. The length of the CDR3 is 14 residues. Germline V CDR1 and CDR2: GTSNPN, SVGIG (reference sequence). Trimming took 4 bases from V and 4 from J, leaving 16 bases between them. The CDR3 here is CAWMGSPVGTEAFF. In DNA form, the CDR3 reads TGTGCCTGGATGGGTTCACCGGTGGGCACTGAAGCTTTCTTT.

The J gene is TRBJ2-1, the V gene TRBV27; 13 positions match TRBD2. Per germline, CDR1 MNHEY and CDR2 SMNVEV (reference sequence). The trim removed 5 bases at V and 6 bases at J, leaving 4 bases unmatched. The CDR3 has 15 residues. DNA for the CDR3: TGTGCCAGCAGTCGCGGGACTAGCGGGATCAATGAGCAGTTCTTC. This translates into CASSRGTSGINEQFF.

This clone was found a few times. CDR3 nucleotide sequence: TGTGCCAGCAGCCATGGACTAGCGGGAGGGCTTTACAATGAGCAGTTCTTC. Encoded protein: CASSHGLAGGLYNEQFF. The V gene is TRBV7-9, the J gene TRBJ2-1, with 15 bases aligning to TRBD2. The CDR3 is 17 residues long. CDR1 SEHNR and CDR2 FQNEAQ come from the germline V gene (reference sequence). The ends lost 5 bases at V and 4 bases at J; junction bases unmatched: 6.